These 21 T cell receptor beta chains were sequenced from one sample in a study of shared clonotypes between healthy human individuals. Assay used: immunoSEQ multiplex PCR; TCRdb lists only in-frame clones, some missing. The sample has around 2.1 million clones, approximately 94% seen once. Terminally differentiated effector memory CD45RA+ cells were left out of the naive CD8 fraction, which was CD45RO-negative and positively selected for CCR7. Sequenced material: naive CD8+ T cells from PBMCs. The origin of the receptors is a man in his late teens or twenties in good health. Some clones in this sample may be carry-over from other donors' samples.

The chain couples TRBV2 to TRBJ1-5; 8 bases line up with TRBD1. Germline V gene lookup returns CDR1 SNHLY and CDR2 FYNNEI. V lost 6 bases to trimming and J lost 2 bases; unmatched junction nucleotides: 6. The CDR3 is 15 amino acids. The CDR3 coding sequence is TGTGCCAGCAGCGCGGACAGGGTAGGCAATCAGCCCCAGCATTTT. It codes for CASSADRVGNQPQHF.

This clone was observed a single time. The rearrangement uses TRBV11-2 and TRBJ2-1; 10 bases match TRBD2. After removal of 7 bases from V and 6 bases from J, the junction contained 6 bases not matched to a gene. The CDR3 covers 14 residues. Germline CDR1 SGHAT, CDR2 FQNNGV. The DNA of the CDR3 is TGTGCCAGCACCAATAGCGGGAGGCCCAATGAGCAGTTCTTC. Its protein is CASTNSGRPNEQFF. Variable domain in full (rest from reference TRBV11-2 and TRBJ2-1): EAGVAQSPRYKIIEKRQSVAFWCNPISGHATLYWYQQILGQGPKLLIQFQNNGVVDDSQLPKDRFSAERLKGVDSTLKIQPAKLEDSAVYLCASTNSGRPNEQFFGPGTRLTVL.

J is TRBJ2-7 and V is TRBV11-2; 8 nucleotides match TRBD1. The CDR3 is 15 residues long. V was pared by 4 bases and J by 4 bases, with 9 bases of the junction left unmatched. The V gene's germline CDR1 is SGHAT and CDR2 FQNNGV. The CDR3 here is CASSSGTGLFYEQYF. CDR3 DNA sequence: TGTGCCAGCAGCTCAGGGACAGGTTTATTTTACGAGCAGTACTTC.

The CDR3 reads CASSTLSSAVSGTGELFF. The CDR3 DNA reads as TGTGCCAGCAGTACCCTTAGTTCAGCAGTCTCGGGCACCGGGGAGCTGTTTTTT. This chain connects TRBV27 to TRBJ2-2; D remains unclear. Germline CDR1 reads MNHEY; CDR2 reads SMNVEV (reference sequence). V was cut by 5 bases and J by 4 bases, with 23 bases left in between. CDR3 length: 18 residues.

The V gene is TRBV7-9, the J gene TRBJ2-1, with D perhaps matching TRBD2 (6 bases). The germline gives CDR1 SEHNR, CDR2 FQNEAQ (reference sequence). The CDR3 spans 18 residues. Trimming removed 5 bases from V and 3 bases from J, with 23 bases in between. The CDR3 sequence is CASSPSVTGGTHYNEQFF. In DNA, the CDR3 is TGTGCCAGCAGCCCGAGTGTGACTGGCGGGACCCACTACAATGAGCAGTTCTTC.

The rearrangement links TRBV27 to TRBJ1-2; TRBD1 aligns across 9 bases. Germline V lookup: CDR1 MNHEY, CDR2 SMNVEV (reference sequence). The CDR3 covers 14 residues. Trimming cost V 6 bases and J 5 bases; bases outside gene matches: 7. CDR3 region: CASRSGTGLYGYTF. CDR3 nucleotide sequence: TGTGCCAGCAGATCCGGGACAGGGTTATATGGCTACACCTTC.

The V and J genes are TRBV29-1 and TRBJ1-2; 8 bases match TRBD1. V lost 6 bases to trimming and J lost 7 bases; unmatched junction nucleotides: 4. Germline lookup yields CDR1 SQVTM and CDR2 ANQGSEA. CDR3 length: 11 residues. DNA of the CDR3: TGCAGCGTAAGGACAGGGCCTGGCTACACCTTC. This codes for CSVRTGPGYTF.

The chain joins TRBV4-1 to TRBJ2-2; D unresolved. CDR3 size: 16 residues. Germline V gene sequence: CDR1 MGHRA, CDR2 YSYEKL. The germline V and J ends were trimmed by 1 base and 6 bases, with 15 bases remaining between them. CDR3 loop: CASSQGRAPHAGELFF. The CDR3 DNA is TGCGCCAGCAGCCAAGGTCGGGCCCCGCACGCCGGGGAGCTGTTTTTT.

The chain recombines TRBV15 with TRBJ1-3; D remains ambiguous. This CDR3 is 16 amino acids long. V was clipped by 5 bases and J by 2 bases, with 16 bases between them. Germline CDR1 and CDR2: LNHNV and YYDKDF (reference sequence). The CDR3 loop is CATSLGSGEAGNTIYF. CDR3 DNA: TGTGCCACCAGCCTTGGCTCAGGCGAAGCTGGAAACACCATATATTTT.

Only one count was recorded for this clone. CDR3: CASSYSEGRREQYF. CDR3 DNA sequence: TGTGCCAGCAGTTACTCCGAGGGACGGCGCGAGCAGTACTTC. The chain carries TRBV6-5 and TRBJ2-7; TRBD1 or TRBD2 may be the D gene (5 bases each). Germline V gene sequence: CDR1 MNHEY, CDR2 SVGAGI. The length of the CDR3 is 14 residues. Between the trimmed V and J ends, which lost 0 bases and 6 bases, there was a span of 12 bases.

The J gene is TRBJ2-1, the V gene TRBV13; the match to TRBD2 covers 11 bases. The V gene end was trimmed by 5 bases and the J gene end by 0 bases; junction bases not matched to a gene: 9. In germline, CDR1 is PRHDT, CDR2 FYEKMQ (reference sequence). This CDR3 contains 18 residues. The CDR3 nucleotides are TGTGCCAGCAGCGACCAGACTAGCGGGGCGAGCTCCTACAATGAGCAGTTCTTC. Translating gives CASSDQTSGASSYNEQFF.

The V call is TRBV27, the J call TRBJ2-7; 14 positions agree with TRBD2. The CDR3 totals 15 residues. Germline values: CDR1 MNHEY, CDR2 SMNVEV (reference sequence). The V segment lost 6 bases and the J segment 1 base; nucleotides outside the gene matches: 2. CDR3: CASSRTSGGSYEQYF. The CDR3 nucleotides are TGTGCCAGCAGCCGGACTAGCGGGGGGTCCTACGAGCAGTACTTC.

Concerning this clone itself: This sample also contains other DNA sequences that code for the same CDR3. The CDR3 loop is CASSLLGLAGYNEQFF. In DNA, the CDR3 is TGTGCCAGCAGTTTACTCGGTCTAGCGGGGTACAATGAGCAGTTCTTC. The V call is TRBV28, the J call TRBJ2-1; 9 nucleotides line up with TRBD2. Trimming took 2 bases from V and 4 from J; bases not matched to a gene: 6. The CDR3 spans 16 residues. Germline assignment: CDR1 MDHEN and CDR2 SYDVKM.

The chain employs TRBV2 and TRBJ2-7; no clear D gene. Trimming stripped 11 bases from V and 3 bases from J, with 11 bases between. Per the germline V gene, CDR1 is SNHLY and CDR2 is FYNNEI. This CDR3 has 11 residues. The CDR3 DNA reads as TGTGCCTATCTGGACGGCTACGAGCAGTACTTC. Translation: CAYLDGYEQYF.

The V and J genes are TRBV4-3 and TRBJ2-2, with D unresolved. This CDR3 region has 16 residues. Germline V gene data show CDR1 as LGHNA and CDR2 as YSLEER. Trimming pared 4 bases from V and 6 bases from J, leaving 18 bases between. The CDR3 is CASSRLGPRGAGELFF. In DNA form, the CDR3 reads TGCGCCAGCAGCCGACTTGGGCCCAGAGGCGCCGGGGAGCTGTTTTTT.

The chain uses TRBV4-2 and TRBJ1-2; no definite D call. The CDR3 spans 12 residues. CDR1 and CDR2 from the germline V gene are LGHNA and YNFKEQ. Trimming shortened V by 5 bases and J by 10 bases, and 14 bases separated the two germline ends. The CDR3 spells CASSFSKSDYTF. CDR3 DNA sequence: TGTGCCAGCAGCTTTTCCAAGAGTGACTACACCTTC.

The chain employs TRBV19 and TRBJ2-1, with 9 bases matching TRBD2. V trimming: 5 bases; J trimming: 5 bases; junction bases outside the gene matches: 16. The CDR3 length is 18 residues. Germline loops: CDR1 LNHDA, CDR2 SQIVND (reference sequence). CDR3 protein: CASSQSLRSGRPHNEQFF. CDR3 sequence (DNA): TGTGCCAGTAGTCAATCCCTCAGGAGCGGGAGGCCCCACAATGAGCAGTTCTTC. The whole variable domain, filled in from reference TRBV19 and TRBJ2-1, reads DGGITQSPKYLFRKEGQNVTLSCEQNLNHDAMYWYRQDPGQGLRLIYYSQIVNDFQKGDIAEGYSVSREKKESFPLTVTSAQKNPTAFYLCASSQSLRSGRPHNEQFFGPGTRLTVL.

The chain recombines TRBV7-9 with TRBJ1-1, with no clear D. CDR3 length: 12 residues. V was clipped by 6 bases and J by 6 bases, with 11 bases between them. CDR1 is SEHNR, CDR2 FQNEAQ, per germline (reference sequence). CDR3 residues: CASRWGESEAFF. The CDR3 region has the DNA TGTGCCAGCAGGTGGGGAGAGTCTGAAGCTTTCTTT.

CDR3 nucleotides: TGTGCCACCAGCAGAGATCTAGCTTCCACGGGCGAGCAGTACTTC. Translated: CATSRDLASTGEQYF. V and J are TRBV15 and TRBJ2-7; D may be TRBD2 (5 bases). Germline assignment: CDR1 LNHNV and CDR2 YYDKDF (reference sequence). V shed 0 bases and J shed 6 bases, with 15 bases lying between them. This CDR3 has 15 residues. The full variable domain, rest sourced from reference TRBV15 and TRBJ2-7, is DAMVIQNPRYQVTQFGKPVTLSCSQTLNHNVMYWYQQKSSQAPKLLFHYYDKDFNNEADTPDNFQSRRPNTSFCFLDIRSPGLGDTAMYLCATSRDLASTGEQYFGPGTRLTVT.

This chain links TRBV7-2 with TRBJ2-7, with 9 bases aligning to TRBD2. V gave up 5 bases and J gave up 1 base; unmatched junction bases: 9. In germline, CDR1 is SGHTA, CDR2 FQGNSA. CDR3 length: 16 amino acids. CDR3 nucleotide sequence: TGTGCCAGCAGCCCCGTAGCGGGAGCGGAATCCTACGAGCAGTACTTC. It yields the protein CASSPVAGAESYEQYF. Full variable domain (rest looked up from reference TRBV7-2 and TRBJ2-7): GAGVSQSPSNKVTEKGKDVELRCDPISGHTALYWYRQSLGQGLEFLIYFQGNSAPDKSGLPSDRFSAERTGGSVSTLTIQRTQQEDSAVYLCASSPVAGAESYEQYFGPGTRLTVT.

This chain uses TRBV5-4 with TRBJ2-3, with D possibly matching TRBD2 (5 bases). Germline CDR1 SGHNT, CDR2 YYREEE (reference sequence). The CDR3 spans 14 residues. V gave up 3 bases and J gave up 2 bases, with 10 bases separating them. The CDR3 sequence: CASSWERTTDTQYF. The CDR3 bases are TGTGCCAGCAGCTGGGAGAGAACCACAGATACGCAGTATTTT.